One and the same sample provided the 31 T cell receptor beta chains below, sequenced in a study of cytomegalovirus exposure and HLA in healthy donors. The study ran its PCR with 60 Vbeta and 13 Jbeta primers. Repertoires were generated with immunoSEQ multiplex PCR, while TCRdb's copy carries only in-frame clones and drops some. The data show about 98,000 clones, more than 60% seen once. Sequencing was performed on PBMCs. Every receptor here comes from a man in his fifties or sixties in good health and CMV-seropositive.

The table lists this clone with a few counts. This chain uses TRBV6-1 with TRBJ2-7; TRBD1 matches 10 bases. Looked up from germline, CDR1 is MNHNS and CDR2 is SASEGT. V trimming: 5 bases; J trimming: 3 bases; junction bases outside the gene matches: 4. The CDR3 has 14 amino acids. The CDR3 region has the DNA TGTGCCAGCAGTAACGACAGGGGGCTCTACGAGCAGTACTTC. This translates into CASSNDRGLYEQYF.

CDR3 protein: CASSHVTDTQYF. The CDR3 coding sequence is TGTGCCAGCAGCCATGTCACAGATACGCAGTATTTT. The V gene is TRBV7-9, the J gene TRBJ2-3; D is uncertain. From germline, CDR1 is SEHNR and CDR2 FQNEAQ (reference sequence). The CDR3 has 12 residues. V was clipped by 5 bases and J by 2 bases, with 5 bases between them.

This clone was observed a few times. The gene calls are TRBV28 and TRBJ2-5, with TRBD1 matching over 7 bases. The junction had 17 bases not matched to a gene; V was cut back by 3 bases and J by 10 bases. Germline CDR1 reads MDHEN; CDR2 reads SYDVKM. The CDR3 runs 16 residues. CDR3 nucleotide sequence: TGTGCCAGCAGTTTCCCAAGAGGGGGCGCCCAAGTGGGCCAGTACTTC. It yields the protein CASSFPRGGAQVGQYF.

This chain links TRBV10-3 with TRBJ2-2; maybe TRBD2 (5 bases). The length of the CDR3 is 12 residues. Trimming took off 7 bases at V and 5 bases at J, with 8 bases between the two ends. Germline assignment: CDR1 ENHRY and CDR2 SYGVKD. The CDR3: CAINRGTGELFF. The DNA of the CDR3 is TGTGCCATCAACAGAGGGACCGGGGAGCTGTTTTTT.

The CDR3 is CASSPDRGRNTEAFF. The CDR3 region has the DNA TGTGCCAGCAGCCCGGACAGGGGGCGGAACACTGAAGCTTTCTTT. The rearrangement links TRBV2 to TRBJ1-1; 11 positions agree with TRBD1. The junction had 4 bases not matched to a gene; V was cut back by 6 bases and J by 1 base. The CDR3 totals 15 residues. The V gene's germline CDR1 is SNHLY and CDR2 FYNNEI. The whole variable domain, filled in from reference TRBV2 and TRBJ1-1, reads EPEVTQTPSHQVTQMGQEVILRCVPISNHLYFYWYRQILGQKVEFLVSFYNNEISEKSEIFDDQFSVERPDGSNFTLKIRSTKLEDSAMYFCASSPDRGRNTEAFFGQGTRLTVV.

The chain couples TRBV10-2 to TRBJ2-3; unclear D gene. CDR1 is WSHSY, CDR2 SAAADI, per germline. Trimming left V 3 bases short and J 8 bases short, with 12 bases between. The CDR3 extends over 13 amino acids. CDR3 region: CASSDFVVSTQYF. In DNA, the CDR3 is TGCGCCAGCAGTGACTTCGTTGTGAGTACGCAGTATTTT.

This sequence joins TRBV29-1 and TRBJ2-3, with 7 bases fitting TRBD2. This CDR3 contains 16 residues. CDR1 is SQVTM and CDR2 is ANQGSEA in the germline V gene. V dropped 0 bases and J dropped 4; count of bases not matched to a gene: 10. The CDR3, as DNA: TGCAGCGTTGAAGAACTGGGCTGGGCGGGGGCAGATACGCAGTATTTT. This encodes CSVEELGWAGADTQYF.

This clone was observed a handful of times. The chain joins TRBV2 to TRBJ1-5; 10 bases are shared with TRBD1. CDR1 is SNHLY and CDR2 is FYNNEI in the germline V gene. The J segment lost 9 bases and the V segment lost 5 bases, leaving 10 bases of the junction unmatched. The CDR3 length is 15 residues. Here the CDR3 reads CASSQPGQGIRPQHF. The CDR3 DNA follows: TGTGCCAGCAGTCAGCCGGGACAGGGGATTCGGCCCCAGCATTTT.

This chain links TRBV28 with TRBJ1-5; 8 bases fit TRBD1. The CDR3 has 15 residues. The germline V gene has CDR1 MDHEN and CDR2 SYDVKM. With V trimmed by 2 bases and J by 6 bases, 6 bases remained unmatched. In nucleotides, the CDR3 is TGTGCCAGCAGTTTACCCAGGGGGCATGGTCAGCCCCAGCATTTT. Amino acids: CASSLPRGHGQPQHF.

In this sample, this clone turned up once. J is TRBJ2-2 and V is TRBV9, with D uncertain. Per germline, CDR1 SGDLS and CDR2 YYNGEE. This CDR3 is 16 amino acids long. V shed 1 base and J shed 0 bases, with 10 bases lying between them. CDR3 DNA sequence: TGTGCCAGCAGCGTACTTAGCAGCGCGAACACCGGGGAGCTGTTTTTT. This translates into CASSVLSSANTGELFF.

The CDR3 here is CASSFDNSPLHF. The CDR3 DNA is TGCGCCAGCAGCTTCGATAATTCACCCCTCCACTTT. The gene calls are TRBV5-1 and TRBJ1-6; D is ambiguous. Germline-derived CDR1 and CDR2 are SGHRS and YFSETQ. The CDR3 length is 12 residues. V was shortened by 2 bases and J by 5 bases, with 2 bases between the two germline ends.

The chain combines TRBV27 with TRBJ2-1; 7 bases are shared with TRBD1. The V segment lost 6 bases and the J segment 0 bases; nucleotides outside the gene matches: 8. The V gene's germline CDR1 is MNHEY and CDR2 SMNVEV (reference sequence). This CDR3 region has 16 residues. CDR3 amino acids: CASRTGTANSYNEQFF. The CDR3 region has the DNA TGTGCCAGCAGGACCGGGACAGCCAACTCCTACAATGAGCAGTTCTTC.

The chain couples TRBV6-1 to TRBJ1-2; D gene ambiguous. CDR3 length equals 14 residues. CDR1 MNHNS and CDR2 SASEGT come from the germline V gene. Between the trimmed V and J ends, which lost 2 bases and 4 bases, there was a span of 11 bases. In nucleotides, the CDR3 is TGTGCCAGCAGTGAATCGACGCGGGGCTATGGCTACACCTTC. Protein product: CASSESTRGYGYTF.

The chain has TRBV7-3 and TRBJ2-3, with D perhaps matching TRBD2 (6 bases). Trimming left V 2 bases short and J 5 bases short, with 17 bases between. Germline CDR1 and CDR2: SGHTA and FQGTGA. The CDR3 consists of 16 residues. CDR3 in amino acids: CASSLRAGAKGDTQYF. The DNA for the CDR3 is TGTGCCAGCAGCTTACGAGCGGGTGCTAAGGGAGATACGCAGTATTTT.

The chain carries TRBV7-2 and TRBJ2-3; 8 bases align to TRBD1. The CDR3 loop spans 16 amino acids. The V gene's germline CDR1 is SGHTA and CDR2 FQGNSA. Losses at the gene ends were 6 bases for V and 1 base for J; bases not matched to a gene: 9. The CDR3 DNA reads TGTGCCAGCAGTAGAAAGGACAGGGTGGGCACAGATACGCAGTATTTT. It encodes CASSRKDRVGTDTQYF.

The chain has TRBV9 and TRBJ2-3, with a possible D match to TRBD2 (6 bases). Germline V gene sequence: CDR1 SGDLS, CDR2 YYNGEE. The CDR3 has 14 amino acids. Trimming stripped 6 bases from V and 1 base from J, with 12 bases between. The CDR3 region is CASTGGSGTDTQYF. CDR3 coding DNA: TGTGCCAGCACCGGGGGTTCTGGCACAGATACGCAGTATTTT.

This clone was picked up one time. This chain uses TRBV27 with TRBJ2-3; 13 bases align to TRBD2. CDR3 length equals 16 residues. Germline values: CDR1 MNHEY, CDR2 SMNVEV (reference sequence). V was clipped by 5 bases and J by 4 bases; unmatched bases: 6. The CDR3 nucleotides read TGTGCCAGCAGTCCCGGGACTAGCGGGGTCTCAGATACGCAGTATTTT. It is translated as CASSPGTSGVSDTQYF.

As concerns this clone: Other DNA sequences in this specimen translate into the identical CDR3. This chain uses TRBV2 with TRBJ1-1; D call uncertain. Trimming shortened V by 5 bases and J by 1 base, and 5 bases separated the two germline ends. Germline-derived CDR1 and CDR2 are SNHLY and FYNNEI. This CDR3 has 12 residues. The DNA of the CDR3 is TGTGCCAGCAGTAGACAGAACACTGAAGCTTTCTTT. Protein product: CASSRQNTEAFF.

The chain uses TRBV4-3 and TRBJ2-3; 13 positions agree with TRBD2. The CDR3 length is 17 residues. Germline V gene lookup returns CDR1 LGHNA and CDR2 YSLEER. Unmatched junction bases numbered 9, after V lost 4 bases and J lost 5 bases. CDR3: CASSPTRTSGGGDTQYF. In nucleotides, the CDR3 is TGCGCCAGCAGCCCCACACGGACTAGCGGGGGAGGAGATACGCAGTATTTT.

The chain recombines TRBV7-8 with TRBJ2-1; TRBD1 might be the D (5 bases). The CDR3 consists of 16 residues. Germline V gene sequence: CDR1 SGHVS, CDR2 FQNEAQ. The ends were cut back, 5 bases at V and 2 bases at J, with 16 bases in the middle. Written as DNA, the CDR3 is TGTGCCAGCAGCCCGAGTGGGGCCGGCCCCTACAATGAGCAGTTCTTC. Its protein is CASSPSGAGPYNEQFF.

The chain has TRBV7-9 and TRBJ1-1; tentatively, D is TRBD1 (6 bases). Germline-derived CDR1 and CDR2 are SEHNR and FQNEAQ (reference sequence). CDR3 size: 12 residues. V was shortened by 10 bases and J by 6 bases, with 15 bases between the two germline ends. CDR3 DNA sequence: TGTGCCACCTGGGGGGGGCAGGCTGAAGCTTTCTTT. This sequence encodes CATWGGQAEAFF.

The V call is TRBV4-1, the J call TRBJ2-7; TRBD1 agrees at 8 bases. The length of the CDR3 is 15 residues. The V gene's germline CDR1 is MGHRA and CDR2 YSYEKL. The V gene end was trimmed by 4 bases and the J gene end by 2 bases; junction bases not matched to a gene: 7. CDR3 bases: TGCGCCAGCAGCCTTGACAGGGGTTCCCCCTACGAGCAGTACTTC. It codes for CASSLDRGSPYEQYF.

The chain carries TRBV9 and TRBJ2-7; D remains unclear. The CDR3 is 14 residues long. The germline V gene encodes CDR1 SGDLS and CDR2 YYNGEE. With 4 bases removed from V and 6 bases from J, the gap between germline ends came to 17 bases. In DNA, the CDR3 is TGTGCCAGCAGCCTCCTTGAGTTAAGTGGCGAGCAGTACTTC. Residues: CASSLLELSGEQYF. The entire variable domain, with the rest obtained from reference TRBV9 and TRBJ2-7, is as follows: DSGVTQTPKHLITATGQRVTLRCSPRSGDLSVYWYQQSLDQGLQFLIQYYNGEERAKGNILERFSAQQFPDLHSELNLSSLELGDSALYFCASSLLELSGEQYFGPGTRLTVT.

V and J are TRBV7-6 and TRBJ2-7; 9 nucleotides align to TRBD1. CDR1 is SGHVS and CDR2 is FNYEAQ in the germline V gene. V trimming: 1 base; J trimming: 4 bases; junction bases outside the gene matches: 17. CDR3 size: 19 residues. CDR3 nucleotides: TGTGCCAGCAGCTTAGTAGGACAGGGGAACACCAATTTTTTGTACGAGCAGTACTTC. Protein sequence: CASSLVGQGNTNFLYEQYF.

The chain couples TRBV25-1 to TRBJ1-5; possibly TRBD1 for D (6 bases). CDR3 length equals 12 residues. V was clipped by 5 bases and J by 4 bases, with 6 bases between them. The V gene's germline CDR1 is MGHDK and CDR2 SYGVNS. CDR3 in DNA: TGTGCCAGCAGTACAGGGAATCAGCCCCAGCATTTT. This gives the protein CASSTGNQPQHF.

The J gene is TRBJ2-7, the V gene TRBV7-3; TRBD2 matches at 12 bases. Germline trimming cut 4 bases from V and 6 bases from J; bases unmatched to any gene: 4. The CDR3 has 14 residues. From germline, CDR1 is SGHTA and CDR2 FQGTGA. In DNA, the CDR3 is TGTGCCAGCAGCTCTAGCGGGGGGGCTGGCGAGCAGTACTTC. Its translation: CASSSSGGAGEQYF.

In its sample, this clone was seen once. The V call is TRBV19, the J call TRBJ2-7; 8 bases map to TRBD1. The CDR3 has 14 residues. The junction had 7 bases not matched to a gene; V was cut back by 6 bases and J by 3 bases. Germline values: CDR1 LNHDA, CDR2 SQIVND (reference sequence). The CDR3 region has the DNA TGTGCCAGTAGGGTTGGACAGGGCGGCTACGAGCAGTACTTC. It codes for CASRVGQGGYEQYF.

The genes are TRBV11-3 and TRBJ2-1; 9 bases align to TRBD2. V lost 0 bases and J lost 4; bases outside the gene matches: 4. Germline loops: CDR1 SGHNT, CDR2 YENEEA. The CDR3 sequence is 16 residues long. CDR3 sequence (DNA): TGTGCCAGCAGCTTAGATAGCGGGGGTCCATACAATGAGCAGTTCTTC. This sequence encodes CASSLDSGGPYNEQFF.

The genes are TRBV5-1 and TRBJ2-1, with D maybe TRBD2 (7 bases). Germline V gene data show CDR1 as SGHRS and CDR2 as YFSETQ. Trimming cost V 3 bases and J 8 bases, with 18 bases left between them. The CDR3 consists of 15 residues. The CDR3: CASSSGGGGIDEQFF. The CDR3 bases are TGCGCCAGCAGCTCTGGGGGCGGGGGAATTGATGAGCAGTTCTTC.

This clone has just a few counts. V is TRBV2 and J is TRBJ1-4; D is perhaps TRBD1 (6 bases). Germline loops: CDR1 SNHLY, CDR2 FYNNEI. V lost 1 base and J lost 0, with 6 bases in between. CDR3 length: 15 amino acids. In nucleotides, the CDR3 is TGTGCCAGCAGTGAAGGGACAGCAACTAATGAAAAACTGTTTTTT. This codes for CASSEGTATNEKLFF. Based on the CDR3 plus reference TRBV2 and TRBJ1-4, the full variable domain is EPEVTQTPSHQVTQMGQEVILRCVPISNHLYFYWYRQILGQKVEFLVSFYNNEISEKSEIFDDQFSVERPDGSNFTLKIRSTKLEDSAMYFCASSEGTATNEKLFFGSGTQLSVL.

This sequence joins TRBV25-1 and TRBJ2-7; TRBD2 might be the D (6 bases). This CDR3 comprises 12 residues. The V and J ends lost 5 bases and 2 bases respectively, with 7 bases between them. Germline V gene data show CDR1 as MGHDK and CDR2 as SYGVNS. The CDR3 sequence is CASSRRAYEQYF. CDR3 nucleotide sequence: TGTGCCAGCAGTCGGAGGGCCTACGAGCAGTACTTC.